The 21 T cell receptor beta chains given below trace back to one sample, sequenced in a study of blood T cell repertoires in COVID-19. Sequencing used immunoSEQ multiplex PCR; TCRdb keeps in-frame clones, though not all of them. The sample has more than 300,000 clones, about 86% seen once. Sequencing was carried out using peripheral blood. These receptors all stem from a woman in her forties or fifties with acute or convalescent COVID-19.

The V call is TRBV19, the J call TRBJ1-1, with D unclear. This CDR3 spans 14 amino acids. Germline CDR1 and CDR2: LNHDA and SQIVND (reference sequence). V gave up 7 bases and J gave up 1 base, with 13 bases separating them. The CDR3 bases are TGTGCCAGTACAGTCGGGGTAGGGAACACTGAAGCTTTCTTT. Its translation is CASTVGVGNTEAFF.

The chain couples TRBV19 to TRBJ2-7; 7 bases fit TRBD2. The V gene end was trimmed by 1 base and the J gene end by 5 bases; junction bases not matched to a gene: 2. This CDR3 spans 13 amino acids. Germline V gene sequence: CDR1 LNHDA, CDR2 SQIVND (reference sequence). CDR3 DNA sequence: TGTGCCAGTAGTATAGGGGGGGGGAACGAGCAGTACTTC. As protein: CASSIGGGNEQYF. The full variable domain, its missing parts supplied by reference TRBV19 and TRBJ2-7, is DGGITQSPKYLFRKEGQNVTLSCEQNLNHDAMYWYRQDPGQGLRLIYYSQIVNDFQKGDIAEGYSVSREKKESFPLTVTSAQKNPTAFYLCASSIGGGNEQYFGPGTRLTVT.

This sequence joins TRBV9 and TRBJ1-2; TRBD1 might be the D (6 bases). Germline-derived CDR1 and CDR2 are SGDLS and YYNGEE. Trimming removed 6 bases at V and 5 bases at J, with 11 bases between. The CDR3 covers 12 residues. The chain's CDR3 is CASTPQGYGYTF. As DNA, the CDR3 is TGTGCCAGCACTCCGCAGGGGTATGGCTACACCTTC.

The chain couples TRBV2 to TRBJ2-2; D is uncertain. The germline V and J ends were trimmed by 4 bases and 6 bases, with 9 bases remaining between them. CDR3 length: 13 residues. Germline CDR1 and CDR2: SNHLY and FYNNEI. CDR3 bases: TGTGCCAGCAGTGTCGAGGCGCCCGGGGAGCTGTTTTTT. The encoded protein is CASSVEAPGELFF.

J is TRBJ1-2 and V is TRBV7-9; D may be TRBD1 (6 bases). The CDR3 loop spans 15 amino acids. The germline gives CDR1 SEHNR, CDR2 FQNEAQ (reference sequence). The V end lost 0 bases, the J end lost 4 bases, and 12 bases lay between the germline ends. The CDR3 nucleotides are TGTGCCAGCAGCTTAGCAGGACAGACCTTCTATGGCTACACCTTC. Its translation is CASSLAGQTFYGYTF. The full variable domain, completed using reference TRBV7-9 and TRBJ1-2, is DTGVSQNPRHKITKRGQNVTFRCDPISEHNRLYWYRQTLGQGPEFLTYFQNEAQLEKSRLLSDRFSAERPKGSFSTLEIQRTEQGDSAMYLCASSLAGQTFYGYTFGSGTRLTVV.

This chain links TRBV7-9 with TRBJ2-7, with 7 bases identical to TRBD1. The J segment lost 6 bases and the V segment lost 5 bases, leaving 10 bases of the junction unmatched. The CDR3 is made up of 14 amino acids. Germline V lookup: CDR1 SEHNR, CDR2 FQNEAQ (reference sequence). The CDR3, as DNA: TGTGCCAGCAGCCACTCCACAGGGGCGGGCGAGCAGTACTTC. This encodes CASSHSTGAGEQYF.

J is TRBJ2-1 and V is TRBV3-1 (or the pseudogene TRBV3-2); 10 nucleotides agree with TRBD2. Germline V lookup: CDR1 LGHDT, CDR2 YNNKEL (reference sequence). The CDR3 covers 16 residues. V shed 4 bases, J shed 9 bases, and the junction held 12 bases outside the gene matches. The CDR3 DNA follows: TGTGCCAGCAGCCTCCTGGGGTTAGCGGGGGGTATTGAGCAGTTCTTC. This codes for CASSLLGLAGGIEQFF.

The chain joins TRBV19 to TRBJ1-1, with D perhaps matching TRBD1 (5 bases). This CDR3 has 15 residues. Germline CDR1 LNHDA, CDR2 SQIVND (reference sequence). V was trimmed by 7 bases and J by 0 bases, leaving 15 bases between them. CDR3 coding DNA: TGTGCCAGTAACAAAAGACAAGGGGTGAACACTGAAGCTTTCTTT. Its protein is CASNKRQGVNTEAFF. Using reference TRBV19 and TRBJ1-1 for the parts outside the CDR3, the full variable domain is DGGITQSPKYLFRKEGQNVTLSCEQNLNHDAMYWYRQDPGQGLRLIYYSQIVNDFQKGDIAEGYSVSREKKESFPLTVTSAQKNPTAFYLCASNKRQGVNTEAFFGQGTRLTVV.

The CDR3 sequence: CASSPLARGGRDTQYF. The CDR3 DNA is TGTGCCAGCAGCCCCCTGGCGCGGGGGGGCCGGGATACGCAGTATTTT. The chain is built from TRBV7-8 and TRBJ2-3; TRBD2 aligns across 9 bases. Trimming at V came to 5 bases and at J to 6 bases, leaving 12 bases not matched to a gene. Germline-derived CDR1 and CDR2 are SGHVS and FQNEAQ. This CDR3 spans 16 amino acids.

The CDR3 DNA sequence: TGTGCCAGCAGTGAGAGGGAGGGTCAGCCCCAGCATTTT. As protein: CASSEREGQPQHF. The V and J genes are TRBV2 and TRBJ1-5; no firm D call. The germline V gene has CDR1 SNHLY and CDR2 FYNNEI. There are 13 residues in the CDR3. Trimming left V 3 bases short and J 6 bases short, with 9 bases between.

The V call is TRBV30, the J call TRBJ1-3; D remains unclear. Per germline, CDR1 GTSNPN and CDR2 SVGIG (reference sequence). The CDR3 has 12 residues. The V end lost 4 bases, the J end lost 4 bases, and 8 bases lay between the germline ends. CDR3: CAWTPGGNTIYF. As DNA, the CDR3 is TGTGCCTGGACCCCGGGAGGAAACACCATATATTTT.

CDR3 residues: CASTNAGTPEAFF. CDR3 DNA sequence: TGTGCCAGCACGAACGCTGGCACCCCTGAAGCTTTCTTT. The V gene is TRBV2, the J gene TRBJ1-1; no clear D gene. Trimming left V 7 bases short and J 6 bases short, with 15 bases between. The CDR3 is 13 residues long. Looked up from germline, CDR1 is SNHLY and CDR2 is FYNNEI. Full variable domain (missing parts from reference TRBV2 and TRBJ1-1): EPEVTQTPSHQVTQMGQEVILRCVPISNHLYFYWYRQILGQKVEFLVSFYNNEISEKSEIFDDQFSVERPDGSNFTLKIRSTKLEDSAMYFCASTNAGTPEAFFGQGTRLTVV.

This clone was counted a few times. DNA for the CDR3: TGTGCCATCAGTGACCCCCAGGGTAAGAATCAGCCCCAGCATTTT. It codes for CAISDPQGKNQPQHF. The J gene is TRBJ1-5, the V gene TRBV10-3; maybe TRBD1 (5 bases). V was trimmed by 3 bases and J by 4 bases, leaving 13 bases between them. The V gene's germline CDR1 is ENHRY and CDR2 SYGVKD. CDR3 length equals 15 residues.

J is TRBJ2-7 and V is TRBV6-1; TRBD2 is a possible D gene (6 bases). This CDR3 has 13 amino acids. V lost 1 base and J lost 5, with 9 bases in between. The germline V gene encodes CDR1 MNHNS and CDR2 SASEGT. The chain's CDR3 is CASSEVGEDEQYV. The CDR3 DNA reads TGTGCCAGCAGTGAAGTGGGGGAGGACGAGCAGTACGTC.

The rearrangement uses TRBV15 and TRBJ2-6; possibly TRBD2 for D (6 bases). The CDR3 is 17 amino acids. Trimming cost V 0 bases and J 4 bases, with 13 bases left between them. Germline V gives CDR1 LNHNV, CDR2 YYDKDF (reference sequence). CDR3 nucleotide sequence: TGTGCCACCAGCAGAGATGTGGGGGGAAGCGGGGCCAACGTCCTGACTTTC. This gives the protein CATSRDVGGSGANVLTF.

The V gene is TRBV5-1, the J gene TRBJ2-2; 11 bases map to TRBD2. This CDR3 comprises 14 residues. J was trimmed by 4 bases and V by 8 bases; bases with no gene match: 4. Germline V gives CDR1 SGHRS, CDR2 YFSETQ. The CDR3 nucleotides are TGCGCCAGTAGCGGGGGGGAGTCCACCGGGGAGCTGTTTTTT. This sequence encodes CASSGGESTGELFF. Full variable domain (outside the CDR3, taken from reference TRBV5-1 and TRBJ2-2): KAGVTQTPRYLIKTRGQQVTLSCSPISGHRSVSWYQQTPGQGLQFLFEYFSETQRNKGNFPGRFSGRQFSNSRSEMNVSTLELGDSALYLCASSGGESTGELFFGEGSRLTVL.

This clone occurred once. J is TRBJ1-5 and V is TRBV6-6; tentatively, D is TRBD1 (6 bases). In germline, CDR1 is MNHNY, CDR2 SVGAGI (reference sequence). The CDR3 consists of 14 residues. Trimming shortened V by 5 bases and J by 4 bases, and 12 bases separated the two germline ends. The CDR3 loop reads CASSDRTGNQPQHF. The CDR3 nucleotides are TGTGCCAGCAGTGACAGGACGGGGAATCAGCCCCAGCATTTT.

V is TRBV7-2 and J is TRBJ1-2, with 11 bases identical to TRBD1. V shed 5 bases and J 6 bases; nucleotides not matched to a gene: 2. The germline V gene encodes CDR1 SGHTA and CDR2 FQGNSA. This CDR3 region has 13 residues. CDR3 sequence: CASSVGQGDGYTF. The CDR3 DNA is TGTGCCAGCAGCGTGGGACAGGGGGATGGCTACACCTTC.

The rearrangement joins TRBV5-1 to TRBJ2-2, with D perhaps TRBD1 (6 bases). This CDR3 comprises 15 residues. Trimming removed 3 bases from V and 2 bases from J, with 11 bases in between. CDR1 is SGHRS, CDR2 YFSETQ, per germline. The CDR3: CASSSQGENTGELFF. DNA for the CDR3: TGCGCCAGCAGCTCACAGGGTGAAAACACCGGGGAGCTGTTTTTT.

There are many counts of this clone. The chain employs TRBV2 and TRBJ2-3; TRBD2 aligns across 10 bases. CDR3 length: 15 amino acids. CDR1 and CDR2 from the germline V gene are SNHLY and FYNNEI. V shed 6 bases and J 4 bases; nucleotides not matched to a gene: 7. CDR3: CASRQSSGGPDTQYF. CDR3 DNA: TGTGCCAGCAGACAGTCTAGCGGGGGTCCAGATACGCAGTATTTT.

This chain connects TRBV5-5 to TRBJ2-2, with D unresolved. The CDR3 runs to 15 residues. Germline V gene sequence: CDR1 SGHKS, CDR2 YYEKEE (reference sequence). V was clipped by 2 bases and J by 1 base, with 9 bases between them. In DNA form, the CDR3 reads TGTGCCAGCAGCTTCTGGGCTGAGAACACCGGGGAGCTGTTTTTT. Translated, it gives CASSFWAENTGELFF.